This TCR beta chain was documented in a study of identifying expanded T cells in peripheral blood. Study findings and constraints: Differentially abundant clones: 0.95 to 1.5 between replicates, 16.4 at approximately 14 days, less than 20 at four. Clone count variance between two-week samples rose with total template count.

Details on this clone: Its antigen remains unknown.

Some clones are missing from TCRdb's copy, which holds only in-frame ones; the method was immunoSEQ multiplex PCR. The data show 95,000 to 100,000 clones, about 83% seen once. Collection occurred without any documented infections or immune events in donors. This TCR was sampled from a person aged 18 to 75 in good health. The sequenced material came from blood.

The CDR3 nucleotides are TGCGCCAGCAGTCAAATTTCGGGAAACTACAATGAGCAGTTCTTC. Translated: CASSQISGNYNEQFF. This rearrangement joins TRBV5-1 to TRBJ2-1, with D possibly being TRBD2 (5 bases). The CDR3 has 15 amino acids. Looked up from germline, CDR1 is SGHRS and CDR2 is YFSETQ. The V end lost 5 bases, the J end lost 3 bases, and 15 bases lay between the germline ends.